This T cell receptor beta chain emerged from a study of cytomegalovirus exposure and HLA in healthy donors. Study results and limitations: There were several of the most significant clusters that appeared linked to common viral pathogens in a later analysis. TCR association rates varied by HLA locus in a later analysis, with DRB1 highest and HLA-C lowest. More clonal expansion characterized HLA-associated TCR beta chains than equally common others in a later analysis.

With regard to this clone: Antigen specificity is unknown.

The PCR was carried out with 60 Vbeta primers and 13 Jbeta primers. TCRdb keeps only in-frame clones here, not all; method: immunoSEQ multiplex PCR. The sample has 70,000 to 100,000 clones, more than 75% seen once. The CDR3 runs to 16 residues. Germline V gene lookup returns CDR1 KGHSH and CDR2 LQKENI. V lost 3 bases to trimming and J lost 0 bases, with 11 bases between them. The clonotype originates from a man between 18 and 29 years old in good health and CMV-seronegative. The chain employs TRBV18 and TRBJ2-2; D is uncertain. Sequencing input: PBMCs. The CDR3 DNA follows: TGTGCCAGCTCACCGTTGACACAGTCGAACACCGGGGAGCTGTTTTTT. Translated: CASSPLTQSNTGELFF.